This T cell receptor beta chain originates from a study of OX40 agonist ivuxolimab in advanced cancers. About the research overall: Each patient was given ivuxolimab into a vein every 2 weeks, at 0.01 to 10 mg/kg. Of the participants, over 30% had some prior anti-PD-1, anti-PD-L1 or anti-CTLA-4 therapy, which was allowed. Findings and limits, study-wide: Individuals who were partial responders at 0.1-3.0 mg/kg had clonal expansion that ranked among the lowest.

CDR3 size: 14 residues. The V gene's germline CDR1 is GTSNPN and CDR2 SVGIG (reference sequence). V was shortened by 4 bases and J by 2 bases, with 11 bases between the two germline ends. The data were produced by immunoSEQ multiplex PCR, yet TCRdb's version contains in-frame clones alone and is incomplete. The data hold 45,000 to 65,000 clones, with roughly 84% observed a single time. This clone has at least ten counts. The antigen is not known. This TCR was sampled from an adult with an advanced solid tumor such as melanoma, head and neck, liver or kidney cancer. The chain combines TRBV30 with TRBJ2-2, with D possibly TRBD1 on 5 matching bases. Sequencing used CD4+ or CD8+ T cells sorted from blood, obtained in a trial of the OX40 agonist ivuxolimab. The CDR3 protein is CAWKETVNTGELFF. DNA for the CDR3: TGTGCCTGGAAGGAGACAGTAAACACCGGGGAGCTGTTTTTT.